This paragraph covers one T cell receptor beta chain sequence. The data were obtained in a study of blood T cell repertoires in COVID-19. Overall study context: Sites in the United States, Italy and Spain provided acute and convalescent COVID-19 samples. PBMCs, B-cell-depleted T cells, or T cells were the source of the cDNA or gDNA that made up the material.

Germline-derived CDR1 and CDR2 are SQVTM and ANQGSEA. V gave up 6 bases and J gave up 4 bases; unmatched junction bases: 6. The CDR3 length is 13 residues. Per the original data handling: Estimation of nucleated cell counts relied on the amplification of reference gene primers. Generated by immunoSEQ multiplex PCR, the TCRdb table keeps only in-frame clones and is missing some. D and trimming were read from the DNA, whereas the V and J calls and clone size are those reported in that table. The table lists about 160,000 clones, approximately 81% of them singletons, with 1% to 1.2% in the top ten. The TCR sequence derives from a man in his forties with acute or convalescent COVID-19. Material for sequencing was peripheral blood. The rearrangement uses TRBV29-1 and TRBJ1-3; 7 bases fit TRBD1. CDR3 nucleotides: TGCAGCGTCCAAAGGGGGCCAGGAAACACCATATATTTT. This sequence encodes CSVQRGPGNTIYF.